This TCR beta chain was found in a study of cytomegalovirus exposure and HLA in healthy donors. Whole-study results and caveats: Available immune exposure information was restricted to CMV serostatus only. The classifier was said to identify cytomegalovirus status with high specificity and sensitivity. Among the most significant clusters, several appeared linked to common viral pathogens in a later analysis.

The PCR ran on 60 Vbeta and 13 Jbeta primers. TCRdb's copy holds only in-frame clones and misses some; the assay was immunoSEQ multiplex PCR. The table includes about 93,000 clones, 82% detected once. V was clipped by 3 bases and J by 0 bases, with 13 bases between them. CDR3 length equals 16 residues. Germline CDR1 and CDR2: SGHDT and YYEEEE. To note about this clone: The antigen remains unidentified.

Specimen: PBMCs. The receptor was isolated from a man in his fifties in good health and CMV-seronegative. The chain carries TRBV5-6 and TRBJ1-5, with D perhaps TRBD1 (6 bases). The DNA of the CDR3 is TGTGCCAGCAGCTCGGACAGAATAAATAGCAATCAGCCCCAGCATTTT. It encodes CASSSDRINSNQPQHF.